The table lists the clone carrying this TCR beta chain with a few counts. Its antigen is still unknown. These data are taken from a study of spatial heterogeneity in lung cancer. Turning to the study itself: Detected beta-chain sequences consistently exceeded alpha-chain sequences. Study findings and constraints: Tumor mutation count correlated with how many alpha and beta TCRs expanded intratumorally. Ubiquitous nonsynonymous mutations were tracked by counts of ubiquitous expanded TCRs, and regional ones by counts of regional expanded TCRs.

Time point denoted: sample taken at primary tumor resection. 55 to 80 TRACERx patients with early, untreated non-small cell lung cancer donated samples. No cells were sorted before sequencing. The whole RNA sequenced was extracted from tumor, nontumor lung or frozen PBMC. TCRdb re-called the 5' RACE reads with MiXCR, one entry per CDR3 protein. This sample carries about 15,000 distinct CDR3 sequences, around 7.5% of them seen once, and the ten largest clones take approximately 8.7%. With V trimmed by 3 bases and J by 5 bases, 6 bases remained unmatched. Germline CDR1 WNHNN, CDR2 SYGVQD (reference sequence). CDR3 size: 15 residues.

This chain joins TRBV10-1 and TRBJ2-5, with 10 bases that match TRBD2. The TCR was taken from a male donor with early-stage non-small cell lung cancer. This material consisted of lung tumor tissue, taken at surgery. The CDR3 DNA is TGCGCCAGCAGTGACGGTAGCGGGAGGCGGGAGACCCAGTACTTC. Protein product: CASSDGSGRRETQYF.